The TCR beta chain under discussion was sequenced for a study of blood T cell repertoires in COVID-19. Across the study: Collection of acute and convalescent COVID-19 samples took place in the United States, Italy and Spain.

Germline V gene data show CDR1 as MNHNS and CDR2 as SASEGT. V shed 4 bases and J 1 base; nucleotides not matched to a gene: 2. The CDR3 extends over 15 amino acids. Original methodology: By means of reference gene primer amplification, nucleated cell counts were estimated. The data were produced by immunoSEQ multiplex PCR, yet TCRdb's version contains in-frame clones alone and is incomplete. The D gene and trimming were derived from the DNA, and the V and J assignments and clone size from that table. The repertoire includes tens of thousands of clones, 81% of them detected once, and 20% sits in the top ten. This clone was found once.

V and J are TRBV6-1 and TRBJ2-4; 9 nucleotides match TRBD2. The clonotype was recovered from a woman in her seventies with acute or convalescent COVID-19. The sequenced sample consisted of peripheral blood. CDR3 amino acids: CASSVAGAAKNIQYF. As DNA, the CDR3 is TGTGCCAGCAGTGTAGCGGGAGCTGCCAAAAACATTCAGTACTTC.